One and the same sample provided the 2 T cell receptor beta chains below, sequenced in a study of glioma-infiltrating T cells after dendritic cell vaccination. Measured with immunoSEQ multiplex PCR; TCRdb has only the in-frame clones, and not every one. The table records over 55,000 clones, 81% of them present only once. Here the sequenced sample was blood, taken before dendritic cell vaccination. The receptor set was obtained from a human donor with glioblastoma.

This clone was seen a few times. V and J are TRBV6-1 and TRBJ1-2, with D maybe TRBD1 (6 bases). The CDR3 consists of 15 residues. Germline V gene lookup returns CDR1 MNHNS and CDR2 SASEGT. Trimming shortened V by 7 bases and J by 4 bases, and 19 bases separated the two germline ends. CDR3: CASTSNREMGYGYTF. DNA for the CDR3: TGTGCCAGCACCTCAAACAGGGAAATGGGCTATGGCTACACCTTC.

V gene TRBV15 combines with J gene TRBJ2-1, with 9 nucleotides matching TRBD2. Per germline, CDR1 LNHNV and CDR2 YYDKDF (reference sequence). The trim removed 1 base at V and 4 bases at J, leaving 5 bases unmatched. The CDR3 totals 16 residues. CDR3 nucleotides: TGTGCCACCAGCAGAGGGGTAGCGGGGGCGTACAATGAGCAGTTCTTC. This translates into CATSRGVAGAYNEQFF.